The sample holds many counts of the clone carrying this T cell receptor beta chain. No antigen is known for it. This sample is part of a study of molecular identifiers for immune sequencing clone quantification. Study background: With replicates, the RNA of about 21,000 or 97,000 naive CD8 cells was split five ways and four were sequenced. Overall study findings and caveats: In a background of around 1 million naive cells, spiked Jurkat TCR RNA from one cell was reportedly detectable. Sizes of clones that are highly expanded could be underestimated (if identical TCR molecules share a barcode). Clones that had above 20 RNA copies took up over 98% of effector molecules but under 1% in naive cells.

In germline, CDR1 is MNHEY, CDR2 SMNVEV (reference sequence). CDR3 size: 14 residues. The J segment lost 2 bases and the V segment lost 9 bases, leaving 7 bases of the junction unmatched. TCRdb ran MiXCR on the PCR reads and lists one entry per CDR3 protein. The sample has around 43,000 distinct CDR3 sequences, roughly 19% seen once. Sequencing was done on a sample of naive CD8+ T cells from blood, with Jurkat cell RNA spiked in. The sample's subset: FACS-sorted CD8+CD4-CCR7+CD45RA+ naive T cells. The chain has TRBV27 and TRBJ2-1; 7 bases agree with TRBD2. This TCR was sampled from a human donor in good health. Some libraries in this study had Jurkat cell RNA spiked in. The CDR3 bases are TGTGCCAGTTATGAGCGGGGTCCCTACAATGAGCAGTTCTTC. Its translation: CASYERGPYNEQFF.